This T cell receptor (beta chain) was recorded in a study of cytomegalovirus exposure and HLA in healthy donors. Study results and caveats: A link between a missense DCLRE1C variant and TCR beta V- and J-gene trimming emerged from a later analysis. CMV serostatus was the only recorded immune exposure for donors.

The germline CDR1 and CDR2 sequences are MDHEN and SYDVKM. The CDR3 sequence is 15 residues long. J was trimmed by 5 bases and V by 6 bases; bases with no gene match: 12. A remark on this clone: Its antigen remains unidentified.

The study ran its PCR with 60 Vbeta and 13 Jbeta primers. Measured with immunoSEQ multiplex PCR; TCRdb has only the in-frame clones, and not every one. The profile shows a few hundred thousand clones, 75% to 85% of them singletons. The sequenced sample was PBMCs. This chain joins TRBV28 and TRBJ2-5; 7 nucleotides agree with TRBD2. The TCR sequence derives from a girl aged 5 to 17 in good health and CMV-seronegative. CDR3 region: CASSLIGGSRETQYF. DNA for the CDR3: TGTGCCAGCAGCCTGATCGGGGGGAGTAGGGAGACCCAGTACTTC.